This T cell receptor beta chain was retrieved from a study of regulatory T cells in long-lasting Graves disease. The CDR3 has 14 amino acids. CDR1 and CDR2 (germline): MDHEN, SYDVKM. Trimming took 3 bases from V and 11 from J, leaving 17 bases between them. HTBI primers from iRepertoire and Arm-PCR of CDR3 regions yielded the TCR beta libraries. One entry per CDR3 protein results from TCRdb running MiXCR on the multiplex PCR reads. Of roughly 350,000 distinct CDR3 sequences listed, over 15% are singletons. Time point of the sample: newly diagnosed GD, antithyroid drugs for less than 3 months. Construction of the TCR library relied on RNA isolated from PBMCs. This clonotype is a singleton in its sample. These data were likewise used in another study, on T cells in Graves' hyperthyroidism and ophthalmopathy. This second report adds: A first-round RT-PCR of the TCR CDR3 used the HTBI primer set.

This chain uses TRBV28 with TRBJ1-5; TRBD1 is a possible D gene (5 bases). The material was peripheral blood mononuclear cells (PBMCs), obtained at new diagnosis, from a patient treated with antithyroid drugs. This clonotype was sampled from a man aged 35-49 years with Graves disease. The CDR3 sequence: CASSFGGEQSAQHF. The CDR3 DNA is TGTGCCAGCAGTTTTGGGGGAGAGCAATCAGCCCAGCATTTT. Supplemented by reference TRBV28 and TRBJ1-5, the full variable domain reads DVKVTQSSRYLVKRTGEKVFLECVQDMDHENMFWYRQDPGLGLRLIYFSYDVKMKEKGDIPEGYSVSREKKERFSLILESASTNQTSMYLCASSFGGEQSAQHFGDGTRLSIL.